The subject of this entry is one T cell receptor (beta chain). These data come from a study of blood T cell repertoires in COVID-19. The recovered donors of Cohort 3 showed two negative PCRs, clearance, or symptom resolution. Sequencing was performed with immunoSEQ multiplex PCR; in TCRdb, only in-frame clones are kept and a portion is missing. The table has 170,000 or so clones, 75% to 90% seen once. This clonotype was obtained from a man aged 35 to 55 who had recovered from COVID-19. Material for sequencing was PBMCs or T cells enriched from blood (not recorded which).

CDR3 amino acids: CASSLSGRSNEQFF. CDR3 nucleotides: TGCGCCAGCAGCCTTAGCGGGAGATCTAATGAGCAGTTCTTC. The chain uses TRBV5-1 and TRBJ2-1; 9 bases are shared with TRBD2. The trim removed 4 bases at V and 7 bases at J, leaving 6 bases unmatched. Germline V lookup: CDR1 SGHRS, CDR2 YFSETQ. The CDR3 contains 14 residues.